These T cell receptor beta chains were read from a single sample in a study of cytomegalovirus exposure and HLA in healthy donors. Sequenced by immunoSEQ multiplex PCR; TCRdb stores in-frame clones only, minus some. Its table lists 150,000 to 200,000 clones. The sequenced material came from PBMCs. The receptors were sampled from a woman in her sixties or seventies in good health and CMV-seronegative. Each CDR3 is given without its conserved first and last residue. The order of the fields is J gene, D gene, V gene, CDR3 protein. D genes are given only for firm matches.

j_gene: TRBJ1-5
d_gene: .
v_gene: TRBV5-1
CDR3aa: ASRVSPDQPQH

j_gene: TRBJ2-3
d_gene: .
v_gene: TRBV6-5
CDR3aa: ASRGASRDTQY

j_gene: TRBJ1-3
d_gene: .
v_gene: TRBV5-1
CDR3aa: ASSGGSSGNTIY

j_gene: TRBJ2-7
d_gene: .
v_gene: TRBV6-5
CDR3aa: ASSYSEDYEQY

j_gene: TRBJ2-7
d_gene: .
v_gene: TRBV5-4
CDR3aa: ASSLGIQGDEQY

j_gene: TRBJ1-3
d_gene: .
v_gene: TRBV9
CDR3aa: ASNPRGGNTIY

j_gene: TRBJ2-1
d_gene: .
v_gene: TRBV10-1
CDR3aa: ASSDSARVGHNEQF

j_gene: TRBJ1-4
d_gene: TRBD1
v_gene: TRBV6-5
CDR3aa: ASKWSQGGEKLF

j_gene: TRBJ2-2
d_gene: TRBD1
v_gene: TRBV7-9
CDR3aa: ASSPRDRDTGELF

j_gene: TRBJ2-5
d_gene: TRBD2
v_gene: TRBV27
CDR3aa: ASSTPGLAGGLEQY

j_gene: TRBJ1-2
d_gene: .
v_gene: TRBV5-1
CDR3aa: ASSLVTTSNYGYT

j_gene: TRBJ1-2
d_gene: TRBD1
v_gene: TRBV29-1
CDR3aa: SVEGGGQESLYGYT

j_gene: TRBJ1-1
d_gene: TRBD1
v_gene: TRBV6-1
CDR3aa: ASSGRDRGTEAF

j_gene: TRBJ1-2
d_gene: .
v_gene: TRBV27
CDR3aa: ASSLGRGSAGYT

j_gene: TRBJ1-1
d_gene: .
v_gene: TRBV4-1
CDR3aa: ASSLLEAVATEAF

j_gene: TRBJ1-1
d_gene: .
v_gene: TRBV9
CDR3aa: ASSVGTGYTEAF

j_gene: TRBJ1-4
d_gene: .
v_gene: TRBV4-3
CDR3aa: ASSPTGGGGEKLF

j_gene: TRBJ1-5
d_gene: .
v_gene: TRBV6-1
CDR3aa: ASRRTADQPQH

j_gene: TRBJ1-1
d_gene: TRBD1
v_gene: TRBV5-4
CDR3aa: ASSHDRDTEAF

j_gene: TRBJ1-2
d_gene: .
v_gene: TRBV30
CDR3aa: AWSRFRGLDYGYT

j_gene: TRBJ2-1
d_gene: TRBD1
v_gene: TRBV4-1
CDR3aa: ASSQGEGANEQF

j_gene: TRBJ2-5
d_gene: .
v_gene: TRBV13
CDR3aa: ASSLRLQETQY

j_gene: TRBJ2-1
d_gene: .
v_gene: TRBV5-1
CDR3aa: ASSPQGAGGTYNEQF